These 29 T cell receptor beta chains originate from one sample sequenced in a study of blood T cell repertoires in COVID-19. The repertoire was sequenced with immunoSEQ multiplex PCR; TCRdb's copy has only in-frame clones and lacks some. The data show around 250,000 clones, 70% to 90% seen once. Sequencing was done on a sample of PBMCs or T cells enriched from blood (not recorded which). The receptors here all came from a woman between 50 and 59 years old who had recovered from COVID-19.

This rearrangement joins TRBV2 to TRBJ1-5; D gene uncertain. Germline CDR1 reads SNHLY; CDR2 reads FYNNEI. The V end lost 4 bases, the J end lost 5 bases, and 15 bases lay between the germline ends. The CDR3 spans 15 residues. CDR3 coding DNA: TGTGCCAGCAGTGGTAGTACGGGAGGTTATCAGCCCCAGCATTTT. It translates to CASSGSTGGYQPQHF.

The genes are TRBV10-3 and TRBJ2-5; TRBD1 matches 9 bases. The CDR3 has 13 residues. Germline CDR1 reads ENHRY; CDR2 reads SYGVKD. J gave up 6 bases and V 6 bases, and 5 bases lay outside the gene matches. Here the CDR3 DNA reads TGTGCCATCAGCACAGGGGGCAGTCAGACCCAGTACTTC. It yields the protein CAISTGGSQTQYF.

The rearrangement uses TRBV30 and TRBJ1-3; unclear D gene. The CDR3 runs to 13 residues. Trimming left V 2 bases short and J 2 bases short, with 7 bases between. The germline V gene encodes CDR1 GTSNPN and CDR2 SVGIG (reference sequence). The CDR3 region has the DNA TGTGCCTGGAGTCGAACAGCTGGAAACACCATATATTTT. This gives the protein CAWSRTAGNTIYF.

This clone was counted between two and nine times. This chain uses TRBV7-9 with TRBJ2-3; a possible D gene is TRBD2 (6 bases). This CDR3 region has 15 residues. The V gene lost 0 bases and the J gene lost 1 base, with 8 bases spanning the gap. Germline V gives CDR1 SEHNR, CDR2 FQNEAQ (reference sequence). CDR3 sequence (DNA): TGTGCCAGCAGCTTAGCGGAGGGACGCACAGATACGCAGTATTTT. Encoded protein: CASSLAEGRTDTQYF.

The chain links TRBV24-1 to TRBJ1-2, with 7 bases identical to TRBD1. CDR1 is KGHDR, CDR2 SFDVKD, per germline. The V segment lost 3 bases and the J segment 7 bases; nucleotides outside the gene matches: 4. CDR3 size: 13 residues. Written as DNA, the CDR3 is TGTGCCACCAGTGATCAGAACAGGGGTGGCTACACCTTC. Its protein is CATSDQNRGGYTF.

This chain connects TRBV5-4 to TRBJ1-1; 11 positions agree with TRBD1. Germline-derived CDR1 and CDR2 are SGHNT and YYREEE (reference sequence). V was pared by 3 bases and J by 5 bases, with 3 bases of the junction left unmatched. This CDR3 contains 14 residues. The CDR3 DNA follows: TGTGCCAGCAGCTCGGACAGGGGGCAGACTGAAGCTTTCTTT. Encoded protein: CASSSDRGQTEAFF.

This chain joins TRBV15 and TRBJ1-1, with D possibly being TRBD1 (6 bases). Germline values: CDR1 LNHNV, CDR2 YYDKDF (reference sequence). This CDR3 has 15 residues. The V and J ends lost 3 bases and 4 bases respectively, with 15 bases between them. In DNA, the CDR3 is TGTGCCACCAGCAGCGGGGTAAGGGGGGGCACTGAAGCTTTCTTT. Amino acid sequence: CATSSGVRGGTEAFF.

The rearrangement joins TRBV28 to TRBJ2-7; TRBD2 is a possible D gene (6 bases). CDR3 length equals 14 residues. V dropped 7 bases and J dropped 2 bases, with 15 bases sitting between them. Germline CDR1 reads MDHEN; CDR2 reads SYDVKM. CDR3 coding DNA: TGTGCCAGCATTTCAGCGGGCCCCACCTACGAGCAGTACTTC. Residues: CASISAGPTYEQYF.

V and J are TRBV28 and TRBJ1-5; D is unresolved. Germline V gene data show CDR1 as MDHEN and CDR2 as SYDVKM. V lost 5 bases and J 0 bases, leaving 14 bases between the germline ends. The CDR3 sequence is 16 residues long. Here the CDR3 reads CASSRPPSNSNQPQHF. The CDR3 DNA is TGTGCCAGCAGTCGCCCCCCTTCTAATAGCAATCAGCCCCAGCATTTT.

The chain couples TRBV28 to TRBJ1-5, with TRBD1 as a possible D gene (5 bases). Germline assignment: CDR1 MDHEN and CDR2 SYDVKM. This CDR3 has 14 amino acids. Trimming pared 4 bases from V and 5 bases from J, leaving 12 bases between. CDR3 DNA: TGTGCCAGCAGTTCACGGACATACCATCAGCCCCAGCATTTT. It specifies CASSSRTYHQPQHF.

Of note for this clone: A read error may produce the germline difference seen at one junction end. The chain links TRBV7-9 to TRBJ2-3, with D tentatively TRBD1 (6 bases). The CDR3 totals 11 residues. Germline CDR1 SEHNR, CDR2 FQNEAQ (reference sequence). CDR3 sequence: CASSRTDSQYF. The CDR3 region has the DNA TGTGCCAGCAGCCGGACAGATTCGCAGTATTTT.

The J gene is TRBJ1-5, the V gene TRBV28; 8 bases map to TRBD1. CDR1 is MDHEN, CDR2 SYDVKM, per germline. Trimming at V came to 4 bases and at J to 4 bases, leaving 3 bases not matched to a gene. The CDR3 totals 14 residues. The CDR3, as DNA: TGTGCCAGCAGTTCGCGGACAGGGAATCAGCCCCAGCATTTT. Its translation is CASSSRTGNQPQHF.

Comment on this clone: One end of the junction does not line up with germline, which may come from a read error. The chain uses TRBV11-1 and TRBJ2-7; weak D call: TRBD2 (5 bases). The CDR3 sequence is 12 residues long. Germline CDR1 SGHAT, CDR2 FQDESV (reference sequence). The CDR3 DNA follows: TGTGCCAGCAGCTCGGACTCCCACGAGCAGTACTTC. Translating it yields CASSSDSHEQYF.

The chain links TRBV28 to TRBJ1-3; maybe TRBD1 (6 bases). Germline assignment: CDR1 MDHEN and CDR2 SYDVKM. The ends were cut back, 3 bases at V and 6 bases at J, with 15 bases in the middle. The CDR3 covers 15 residues. The CDR3 here is CASSFTWAGENTIYF. For the CDR3, the DNA is TGTGCCAGCAGTTTCACATGGGCAGGGGAAAACACCATATATTTT.

The rearrangement links TRBV7-2 to TRBJ2-5; D unresolved. This CDR3 comprises 15 residues. Germline V gene lookup returns CDR1 SGHTA and CDR2 FQGNSA. With 6 bases removed from V and 5 bases from J, the gap between germline ends came to 19 bases. CDR3 nucleotides: TGTGCCAGCAGTTCAAATGCGCTAACCAGGGAGACCCAGTACTTC. As protein: CASSSNALTRETQYF. Looking up the rest from reference TRBV7-2 and TRBJ2-5 gives the full variable domain: GAGVSQSPSNKVTEKGKDVELRCDPISGHTALYWYRQSLGQGLEFLIYFQGNSAPDKSGLPSDRFSAERTGGSVSTLTIQRTQQEDSAVYLCASSSNALTRETQYFGPGTRLLVL.

This clone was seen a few times. This chain links TRBV2 with TRBJ1-2; D is unclear. The CDR3 spans 14 residues. The germline V gene has CDR1 SNHLY and CDR2 FYNNEI. Trimming removed 4 bases at V and 2 bases at J, with 11 bases between. The CDR3 protein is CASSVEKINYGYTF. The CDR3 DNA sequence: TGTGCCAGCAGTGTAGAGAAGATAAACTATGGCTACACCTTC.

In its sample, this clone was seen once. The chain uses TRBV30 and TRBJ2-1; TRBD2 aligns across 10 bases. There are 14 residues in the CDR3. CDR1 is GTSNPN and CDR2 is SVGIG in the germline V gene (reference sequence). Germline trimming cut 8 bases from V and 4 bases from J; bases unmatched to any gene: 8. The CDR3 nucleotides are TGTGCCGGAAGGGGAGCGGGAGGGTACAATGAGCAGTTCTTC. This gives the protein CAGRGAGGYNEQFF.

V is TRBV18 and J is TRBJ2-1, with 9 bases lining up with TRBD2. The CDR3 length is 16 residues. With V trimmed by 2 bases and J by 7 bases, 9 bases remained unmatched. The germline V gene encodes CDR1 KGHSH and CDR2 LQKENI. The CDR3 here is CASSPVAGDAQNEQFF. Here the CDR3 DNA reads TGTGCCAGCTCACCAGTAGCGGGAGATGCTCAAAATGAGCAGTTCTTC.

The CDR3 region is CASSTRGQGQETQYF. The CDR3 DNA sequence: TGTGCCAGTAGTACCCGTGGGCAGGGCCAAGAGACCCAGTACTTC. This chain links TRBV19 with TRBJ2-5, with TRBD1 as a possible D gene (5 bases). The V gene lost 4 bases and the J gene lost 1 base, with 13 bases spanning the gap. The CDR3 runs 15 residues. Per the germline V gene, CDR1 is LNHDA and CDR2 is SQIVND (reference sequence).

This chain connects TRBV7-3 to TRBJ1-3; D unresolved. The germline V gene encodes CDR1 SGHTA and CDR2 FQGTGA. With 5 bases removed from V and 4 bases from J, the gap between germline ends came to 9 bases. This CDR3 is built from 13 residues. The CDR3 DNA is TGTGCCAGCAGCCGCGAACCAGGAAACACCATATATTTT. Residues: CASSREPGNTIYF. Based on the CDR3 plus reference TRBV7-3 and TRBJ1-3, the full variable domain is GAGVSQTPSNKVTEKGKYVELRCDPISGHTALYWYRQSLGQGPEFLIYFQGTGAADDSGLPNDRFFAVRPEGSVSTLKIQRTERGDSAVYLCASSREPGNTIYFGEGSWLTVV.

The CDR3 region is CASRRGMAGYTF. CDR3 coding DNA: TGTGCCAGCCGTAGGGGTATGGCGGGCTACACCTTC. The chain is built from TRBV27 and TRBJ1-2, with D perhaps matching TRBD1 (5 bases). Between the trimmed V and J ends, which lost 8 bases and 8 bases, there was a span of 15 bases. The CDR3 extends over 12 amino acids. From germline, CDR1 is MNHEY and CDR2 SMNVEV (reference sequence).

The chain is built from TRBV7-8 and TRBJ2-5; D is unclear. CDR1 is SGHVS, CDR2 FQNEAQ, per germline. Trimming pared 2 bases from V and 5 bases from J, leaving 12 bases between. The CDR3 is 14 residues long. CDR3 sequence (DNA): TGTGCCAGCAGCTTAACCACTAACAAGGAGACCCAGTACTTC. Residues: CASSLTTNKETQYF.

The chain joins TRBV3-1 (or the pseudogene TRBV3-2) to TRBJ2-7; D possibly corresponds to TRBD1 (5 bases). V was cut by 4 bases and J by 4 bases, with 14 bases left in between. This CDR3 is 14 amino acids long. CDR1 and CDR2 from the germline V gene are LGHDT and YNNKEL (reference sequence). The CDR3 region is CASSPFTQGYEQYF. The CDR3 coding sequence is TGTGCCAGCAGCCCGTTCACGCAGGGATACGAGCAGTACTTC.

This clone was counted only a few times. The chain recombines TRBV7-9 with TRBJ2-7; D not resolved. From germline, CDR1 is SEHNR and CDR2 FQNEAQ (reference sequence). The V gene lost 2 bases and the J gene lost 6 bases, with 11 bases spanning the gap. This CDR3 contains 13 residues. CDR3 sequence: CASSLLSASEQYF. The CDR3 bases are TGTGCCAGCAGCTTATTGAGCGCCTCCGAGCAGTACTTC.

The chain recombines TRBV28 with TRBJ1-5; D may be TRBD1 (5 bases). V was cut by 7 bases and J by 5 bases, with 18 bases left in between. The CDR3 is 15 residues long. Germline CDR1 reads MDHEN; CDR2 reads SYDVKM. The CDR3 protein is CASKGQDKPYQPQHF. CDR3 nucleotides: TGTGCCAGCAAGGGGCAGGACAAACCCTATCAGCCCCAGCATTTT.

The V gene is TRBV15, the J gene TRBJ2-7; 7 nucleotides line up with TRBD2. The CDR3 totals 15 residues. J gave up 0 bases and V 0 bases, and 2 bases lay outside the gene matches. In germline, CDR1 is LNHNV, CDR2 YYDKDF (reference sequence). CDR3 in DNA: TGTGCCACCAGCAGAGAGGGAGGGAACTCCTACGAGCAGTACTTC. The encoded protein is CATSREGGNSYEQYF.

The gene calls are TRBV7-9 and TRBJ1-6; D is unclear. The CDR3 runs 15 residues. With 5 bases removed from V and 5 bases from J, the gap between germline ends came to 13 bases. Germline CDR1 SEHNR, CDR2 FQNEAQ (reference sequence). The CDR3 coding sequence is TGTGCCAGCAGCCCTGGAGAGGGTCATAATTCACCCCTCCACTTT. The encoded protein is CASSPGEGHNSPLHF.

This clone was seen a few times. The sample carries other DNA sequences with the same CDR3. J is TRBJ1-1 and V is TRBV12-5, with a possible D match to TRBD1 (6 bases). The CDR3 has 15 residues. V lost 3 bases and J lost 6, with 17 bases in between. Looked up from germline, CDR1 is LGHNT and CDR2 is FRNRAP. The CDR3 nucleotides read TGTGCTAGTGGTTTCGGTTTCACAGGGATCTCTGAAGCTTTCTTT. Its protein is CASGFGFTGISEAFF.

The chain employs TRBV6-4 and TRBJ2-7, with 14 bases matching TRBD2. The CDR3 covers 15 residues. CDR1 is MRHNA and CDR2 is SNTAGT in the germline V gene. J lost 5 bases, V lost 0 bases, and 0 bases had no gene match. The CDR3 sequence is CASSDSGLAGDEQYF. CDR3 sequence (DNA): TGTGCCAGCAGTGACTCGGGACTAGCGGGGGACGAGCAGTACTTC.